A single sample is the source of the 32 T cell receptor beta chains below, sequenced in a study of cytomegalovirus exposure and HLA in healthy donors. PCR employed 60 Vbeta and 13 Jbeta primers. Assay: immunoSEQ multiplex PCR; the TCRdb copy retains only in-frame clones and omits some. The sample contains about 120,000 clones, over 60% of which appear only once. Specimen: PBMCs. The receptors here all came from a man aged 18 to 30 in good health and CMV-seronegative.

This chain links TRBV2 with TRBJ2-7, with D tentatively TRBD1 (5 bases). The CDR3 has 12 residues. Per germline, CDR1 SNHLY and CDR2 FYNNEI. The V end lost 7 bases, the J end lost 1 base, and 8 bases lay between the germline ends. The CDR3 coding sequence is TGTGCCAGCAAGCAGGGTTCCTACGAGCAGTACTTC. Amino acids: CASKQGSYEQYF.

This clone was observed a handful of times. The genes are TRBV30 and TRBJ1-2; D is perhaps TRBD1 (6 bases). This CDR3 spans 15 amino acids. The V gene's germline CDR1 is GTSNPN and CDR2 SVGIG (reference sequence). The V gene lost 5 bases and the J gene lost 2 bases, with 18 bases spanning the gap. The CDR3 coding sequence is TGTGCCTGGGGCCCTCGACAGGTGGCAAACTATGGCTACACCTTC. It yields the protein CAWGPRQVANYGYTF.

This sequence joins TRBV11-2 and TRBJ1-1; 9 nucleotides agree with TRBD1. Germline values: CDR1 SGHAT, CDR2 FQNNGV. This CDR3 contains 15 residues. J gave up 3 bases and V 1 base, and 3 bases lay outside the gene matches. The CDR3 here is CASSLGTGVYTEAFF. DNA of the CDR3: TGTGCCAGCAGCTTAGGGACAGGGGTTTACACTGAAGCTTTCTTT.

V usage is TRBV19 and J usage is TRBJ1-4, with D hard to call. With 6 bases removed from V and 11 bases from J, the gap between germline ends came to 10 bases. The CDR3 totals 11 residues. Germline values: CDR1 LNHDA, CDR2 SQIVND (reference sequence). CDR3 sequence reads: CASRRETKLFF. In DNA, the CDR3 is TGTGCCAGTAGGAGGGAAACCAAACTGTTTTTT. Looking up the rest from reference TRBV19 and TRBJ1-4 gives the full variable domain: DGGITQSPKYLFRKEGQNVTLSCEQNLNHDAMYWYRQDPGQGLRLIYYSQIVNDFQKGDIAEGYSVSREKKESFPLTVTSAQKNPTAFYLCASRRETKLFFGSGTQLSVL.

The J gene is TRBJ1-5, the V gene TRBV19, with TRBD1 as a possible D gene (5 bases). Germline V gene lookup returns CDR1 LNHDA and CDR2 SQIVND (reference sequence). Trimming removed 7 bases at V and 0 bases at J, with 13 bases between. The CDR3 is 15 amino acids. CDR3 region: CASTSGEYSNQPQHF. The CDR3 nucleotides are TGTGCCAGTACCTCGGGGGAATATAGCAATCAGCCCCAGCATTTT. Together with reference TRBV19 and TRBJ1-5, the CDR3 gives the full variable domain: DGGITQSPKYLFRKEGQNVTLSCEQNLNHDAMYWYRQDPGQGLRLIYYSQIVNDFQKGDIAEGYSVSREKKESFPLTVTSAQKNPTAFYLCASTSGEYSNQPQHFGDGTRLSIL.

The J gene is TRBJ1-1, the V gene TRBV6-1, with 7 bases matching TRBD1. This CDR3 has 11 residues. V trimming: 5 bases; J trimming: 11 bases; junction bases outside the gene matches: 5. Per germline, CDR1 MNHNS and CDR2 SASEGT. The CDR3 nucleotides are TGTGCCAGCAGTCACAGGGGTTCGGCTTTCTTT. Protein product: CASSHRGSAFF.

The count of this clone is one. This chain connects TRBV13 to TRBJ1-2; TRBD1 is a possible D gene (5 bases). The CDR3 is 13 residues long. CDR1 and CDR2 (germline): PRHDT, FYEKMQ (reference sequence). V was cut by 5 bases and J by 2 bases, with 9 bases left in between. The CDR3 loop reads CASSAQGNYGYTF. The CDR3, as DNA: TGTGCCAGCAGCGCCCAGGGAAACTATGGCTACACCTTC. Full variable domain (rest looked up from reference TRBV13 and TRBJ1-2): AAGVIQSPRHLIKEKRETATLKCYPIPRHDTVYWYQQGPGQDPQFLISFYEKMQSDKGSIPDRFSAQQFSDYHSELNMSSLELGDSALYFCASSAQGNYGYTFGSGTRLTVV.

The chain uses TRBV10-2 and TRBJ2-7; D might be TRBD2 (6 bases). With 6 bases removed from V and 4 bases from J, the gap between germline ends came to 28 bases. This CDR3 is 18 amino acids long. From germline, CDR1 is WSHSY and CDR2 SAAADI. CDR3 loop: CASSDRYSVRGLRYEQYF. In DNA, the CDR3 is TGCGCCAGCAGCGACCGCTACAGCGTACGGGGGTTACGGTACGAGCAGTACTTC.

This clone was detected only a few times. The rearrangement links TRBV4-2 to TRBJ1-1; D possibly corresponds to TRBD1 (6 bases). CDR3 size: 16 residues. Trimming stripped 0 bases from V and 0 bases from J, with 11 bases between. Germline CDR1 LGHNA, CDR2 YNFKEQ. CDR3 sequence: CASSQEQGWVNTEAFF. CDR3 coding DNA: TGTGCCAGCAGCCAAGAGCAGGGGTGGGTGAACACTGAAGCTTTCTTT.

A note on this clone: Relative to the germline gene, one junction end is altered; a read error may explain this. This rearrangement joins TRBV7-2 to TRBJ1-3, with no clear D. The CDR3 length is 14 residues. The germline V gene has CDR1 SGHTA and CDR2 FQGNSA. The CDR3: CASSLHRTGDTIYF. The CDR3 DNA sequence: TGTGCCAGCAGCTTACATCGAACTGGAGACACCATATATTTT.

CDR3 in DNA: TGCAGCGTTGAGACTAGCGGGAGGGCCTTCTACAATGAGCAGTTCTTC. Its translation: CSVETSGRAFYNEQFF. This sequence joins TRBV29-1 and TRBJ2-1; TRBD2 matches at 14 bases. The CDR3 runs to 16 residues. CDR1 SQVTM and CDR2 ANQGSEA come from the germline V gene. Unmatched junction bases numbered 4, after V lost 3 bases and J lost 3 bases.

The rearrangement uses TRBV9 and TRBJ1-1; D is uncertain. V was trimmed by 4 bases and J by 4 bases, leaving 11 bases between them. The germline V gene has CDR1 SGDLS and CDR2 YYNGEE. The CDR3 consists of 13 residues. The CDR3 sequence: CASSQDPGTEAFF. The CDR3 nucleotides read TGTGCCAGCAGCCAAGACCCAGGCACTGAAGCTTTCTTT.

CDR3 amino acids: CAISDAGGRQETQYF. As DNA, the CDR3 is TGTGCCATCAGTGACGCAGGAGGGCGCCAAGAGACCCAGTACTTC. The chain combines TRBV10-3 with TRBJ2-5; perhaps TRBD2 as D (6 bases). The length of the CDR3 is 15 residues. Germline values: CDR1 ENHRY, CDR2 SYGVKD. The V gene lost 3 bases and the J gene lost 1 base, with 12 bases spanning the gap.

This clone came up a few times. The chain has TRBV10-1 and TRBJ1-1, with D possibly TRBD1 on 5 matching bases. Per the germline V gene, CDR1 is WNHNN and CDR2 is SYGVQD (reference sequence). The ends were cut back, 4 bases at V and 0 bases at J, with 12 bases in the middle. CDR3 length: 15 amino acids. DNA of the CDR3: TGCGCCAGCAGTGCCAGGGCTTCGATGAACACTGAAGCTTTCTTT. Protein sequence: CASSARASMNTEAFF.

This clone was observed a handful of times. The chain employs TRBV7-2 and TRBJ2-1, with a tentative D call TRBD2 (6 bases). This CDR3 contains 15 residues. Germline CDR1 and CDR2: SGHTA and FQGNSA. Trimming removed 5 bases at V and 2 bases at J, with 13 bases between. The CDR3 reads CASSPFGGTYNEQFF. CDR3 DNA: TGTGCCAGCAGCCCGTTCGGAGGGACCTACAATGAGCAGTTCTTC. Full variable domain (rest looked up from reference TRBV7-2 and TRBJ2-1): GAGVSQSPSNKVTEKGKDVELRCDPISGHTALYWYRQSLGQGLEFLIYFQGNSAPDKSGLPSDRFSAERTGGSVSTLTIQRTQQEDSAVYLCASSPFGGTYNEQFFGPGTRLTVL.

This chain links TRBV5-4 with TRBJ1-2; tentatively, D is TRBD1 (5 bases). Between the trimmed V and J ends, which lost 4 bases and 2 bases, there was a span of 12 bases. CDR3 size: 14 residues. Germline CDR1 reads SGHNT; CDR2 reads YYREEE (reference sequence). CDR3 sequence (DNA): TGTGCCAGCAGCCCTCGGTCAGGGAACTATGGCTACACCTTC. This encodes CASSPRSGNYGYTF.

This clone was counted only a few times. The rearrangement joins TRBV7-6 to TRBJ1-4, with D possibly matching TRBD1 (5 bases). The germline gives CDR1 SGHVS, CDR2 FNYEAQ. The ends were cut back, 1 base at V and 10 bases at J, with 13 bases in the middle. This CDR3 has 14 amino acids. This CDR3 reads CASSLDGTGGKLFF. DNA for the CDR3: TGTGCCAGCAGCTTAGATGGGACGGGGGGAAAACTGTTTTTT.

V gene TRBV29-1 combines with J gene TRBJ1-1; D gene uncertain. From germline, CDR1 is SQVTM and CDR2 ANQGSEA. V was cut by 5 bases and J by 2 bases, with 15 bases left in between. The CDR3 length is 14 residues. For the CDR3, the DNA is TGCAGCGTTTACCCTCTTAGTAAAAACACTGAAGCTTTCTTT. It specifies CSVYPLSKNTEAFF.

The count of this clone is one. The rearrangement uses TRBV4-2 and TRBJ2-5, with 12 bases matching TRBD2. J gave up 5 bases and V 1 base, and 8 bases lay outside the gene matches. Germline-derived CDR1 and CDR2 are LGHNA and YNFKEQ. The CDR3 is 17 residues long. CDR3 residues: CASSQASGGVVVETQYF. The CDR3 bases are TGTGCCAGCAGCCAAGCTAGCGGGGGGGTTGTGGTGGAGACCCAGTACTTC.

This chain uses TRBV29-1 with TRBJ1-4; 7 nucleotides align to TRBD1. Germline V gene sequence: CDR1 SQVTM, CDR2 ANQGSEA. V lost 5 bases, J lost 8 bases, and 5 bases stayed unmatched. The CDR3 contains 12 residues. The CDR3 region has the DNA TGCAGCGTTAGGACAGGAGGAGAAAAACTGTTTTTT. Encoded protein: CSVRTGGEKLFF.

The genes are TRBV19 and TRBJ2-1; 9 nucleotides match TRBD2. This CDR3 contains 13 residues. Germline lookup yields CDR1 LNHDA and CDR2 SQIVND (reference sequence). The ends lost 4 bases at V and 10 bases at J; junction bases unmatched: 5. In DNA, the CDR3 is TGTGCCAGTAGTAGGGAGGGACTAGCAGAGCAGTTCTTC. Amino acids: CASSREGLAEQFF.

The V and J genes are TRBV27 and TRBJ2-7; TRBD1 matches at 8 bases. Germline-derived CDR1 and CDR2 are MNHEY and SMNVEV (reference sequence). The ends lost 8 bases at V and 2 bases at J; junction bases unmatched: 2. The length of the CDR3 is 12 residues. The CDR3 region has the DNA TGTGCCAGCCAGGGACAGGCCTACGAGCAGTACTTC. Amino acids: CASQGQAYEQYF.

This chain joins TRBV11-2 and TRBJ2-2; TRBD2 agrees at 8 bases. V was pared by 10 bases and J by 9 bases, with 13 bases of the junction left unmatched. CDR1 and CDR2 (germline): SGHAT, FQNNGV. There are 14 residues in the CDR3. CDR3 in DNA: TGTGCCACCGACCTTCGGGGGGGGAGGAGGGAGCTGTTTTTT. Translating it yields CATDLRGGRRELFF. The variable domain in full, with the rest retrieved from reference TRBV11-2 and TRBJ2-2, is EAGVAQSPRYKIIEKRQSVAFWCNPISGHATLYWYQQILGQGPKLLIQFQNNGVVDDSQLPKDRFSAERLKGVDSTLKIQPAKLEDSAVYLCATDLRGGRRELFFGEGSRLTVL.

V usage is TRBV4-2 and J usage is TRBJ2-1; 7 bases fit TRBD1. The germline V gene has CDR1 LGHNA and CDR2 YNFKEQ. This CDR3 contains 16 residues. J gave up 0 bases and V 2 bases, and 4 bases lay outside the gene matches. This CDR3 is CASSQPAGGSYNEQFF. The CDR3 DNA follows: TGTGCCAGCAGCCAACCGGCAGGGGGCTCCTACAATGAGCAGTTCTTC.

This rearrangement joins TRBV28 to TRBJ1-1; D is unclear. The CDR3 is 14 residues long. V was clipped by 2 bases and J by 3 bases, with 10 bases between them. CDR1 and CDR2 from the germline V gene are MDHEN and SYDVKM. The CDR3 region is CASSLQNTYTEAFF. CDR3 bases: TGTGCCAGCAGTTTACAGAATACCTACACTGAAGCTTTCTTT.

This clone was recorded only once. This chain uses TRBV7-3 with TRBJ2-5; the match to TRBD1 covers 7 bases. The CDR3 spans 13 residues. V shed 4 bases and J 4 bases; nucleotides not matched to a gene: 3. In germline, CDR1 is SGHTA, CDR2 FQGTGA. DNA for the CDR3: TGTGCCAGCAGCTCGACAGGGCTAGAGACCCAGTACTTC. Translation gives CASSSTGLETQYF.

The chain employs TRBV4-1 and TRBJ1-2, with D maybe TRBD1 (6 bases). The CDR3 consists of 13 residues. With 6 bases removed from V and 8 bases from J, the gap between germline ends came to 16 bases. Per the germline V gene, CDR1 is MGHRA and CDR2 is YSYEKL. In nucleotides, the CDR3 is TGCGCCAGCAGTTTTACAGGGATGGAGGGCTACACCTTC. As protein: CASSFTGMEGYTF.

This chain uses TRBV28 with TRBJ2-7; TRBD2 matches 12 bases. Losses at the gene ends were 6 bases for V and 0 bases for J; bases not matched to a gene: 6. The CDR3 runs to 16 residues. Germline V lookup: CDR1 MDHEN, CDR2 SYDVKM. The CDR3 sequence: CASRGGLAGISYEQYF. DNA of the CDR3: TGTGCCAGCAGGGGAGGACTAGCGGGGATCTCCTACGAGCAGTACTTC.

The chain couples TRBV4-3 to TRBJ2-3, with TRBD2 matching over 11 bases. CDR1 is LGHNA, CDR2 YSLEER, per germline. This CDR3 comprises 16 residues. V gave up 2 bases and J gave up 4 bases; unmatched junction bases: 5. The CDR3 loop reads CASSQILAGVADTQYF. For the CDR3, the DNA is TGCGCCAGCAGCCAAATACTAGCGGGAGTAGCAGATACGCAGTATTTT.

The sample holds one count of this clone. The chain uses TRBV11-2 and TRBJ2-7, with D tentatively TRBD1 (6 bases). V was pared by 2 bases and J by 6 bases, with 26 bases between. The CDR3 length is 18 residues. Germline V lookup: CDR1 SGHAT, CDR2 FQNNGV. Here the CDR3 DNA reads TGTGCCAGCAGCTTATTAGGTCTCCGACAGGCCCGCATGGGCGAGCAGTACTTC. Amino acid sequence: CASSLLGLRQARMGEQYF.

V is TRBV19 and J is TRBJ2-6; the match to TRBD1 covers 7 bases. Trimming cost V 5 bases and J 0 bases; bases outside gene matches: 4. This CDR3 region has 16 residues. Germline-derived CDR1 and CDR2 are LNHDA and SQIVND (reference sequence). CDR3 bases: TGTGCCAGTAGTGAGAGACAGGGCTCTGGGGCCAACGTCCTGACTTTC. Its translation: CASSERQGSGANVLTF.

This chain connects TRBV5-1 to TRBJ1-4; D is possibly TRBD1 (6 bases). CDR1 SGHRS and CDR2 YFSETQ come from the germline V gene. The V end was cut by 5 bases, the J end by 4 bases, with 15 bases between. The CDR3 runs to 15 residues. This CDR3 reads CASRRTGPGNEKLFF. The CDR3, as DNA: TGCGCCAGCAGGCGAACAGGGCCGGGTAATGAAAAACTGTTTTTT. The full variable domain, its missing parts supplied by reference TRBV5-1 and TRBJ1-4, is KAGVTQTPRYLIKTRGQQVTLSCSPISGHRSVSWYQQTPGQGLQFLFEYFSETQRNKGNFPGRFSGRQFSNSRSEMNVSTLELGDSALYLCASRRTGPGNEKLFFGSGTQLSVL.